The 11 T cell receptor beta chains reported below all come from one sample, sequenced in a study of molecular identifiers for immune sequencing clone quantification. TCRdb called the PCR reads again in MiXCR, with one record for every CDR3 protein. Of 550,000 to 750,000 distinct CDR3 sequences listed, 15% to 20% are singletons. The sample comprised naive CD8+ T cells from blood, with Jurkat cell RNA spiked in. Subset indicated: FACS-sorted CD8+CD4-CCR7+CD45RA+ naive T cells. The receptor source for this set is a human donor in good health. Some libraries in this study had Jurkat cell RNA spiked in.

Points on this clonotype: This may be a read error: a much more frequent sequence differs by one nucleotide. The missing conserved phenylalanine or tryptophan at the end of this CDR3 makes a read error likely. V is TRBV7-2 and J is TRBJ2-7; D not resolved. This CDR3 is 14 amino acids long. The germline gives CDR1 SGHTA, CDR2 FQGNSA. Trimming pared 5 bases from V and 7 bases from J, leaving 18 bases between. The DNA for the CDR3 is TGTGCCAGCAGCACAGCCTCGGGCTCTTGGGAGCAGTACCTC. Translated, it gives CASSTASGSWEQYL.

With regard to this clonotype: A much larger clone sits a single nucleotide away, making a read error possible. The genes are TRBV29-1 and TRBJ2-1, with D hard to call. This CDR3 has 12 amino acids. Germline V gives CDR1 SQVTM, CDR2 ANQGSEA. CDR3: CSVDSGYNERFF. The CDR3 region has the DNA TGCAGCGTTGATTCTGGGTACAATGAGCGGTTCTTC.

A note on this clonotype: This clone may be a read error of a much larger clone one base away. The chain recombines TRBV27 with TRBJ2-3; 11 bases are a match to TRBD2. CDR3 length equals 16 residues. Unmatched junction bases numbered 10, after V lost 8 bases and J lost 3 bases. CDR1 is MNHEY, CDR2 SMNVEV, per germline (reference sequence). As DNA, the CDR3 is TGTGCCAGCGGTTGGGCGGGACTAGCGGATACAGATACGCAGTATTTT. This translates into CASGWAGLADTDTQYF.

There are many counts of this clonotype. J is TRBJ2-4 and V is TRBV12-3 or TRBV12-4, with 7 nucleotides matching TRBD1. The CDR3 is 12 residues long. J was trimmed by 14 bases and V by 5 bases; bases with no gene match: 9. The CDR3 loop is CASSLDGRGKYF. The CDR3 DNA reads TGTGCCAGCAGTCTCGATGGCAGGGGGAAGTACTTC.

This clonotype appeared a few times. Given a much more abundant clone one base away, this may be a read error. No conserved phenylalanine or tryptophan is present at the end of the CDR3, so a read error is the likely explanation. The rearrangement joins TRBV30 to TRBJ1-5; D unclear. The CDR3 extends over 13 amino acids. Per the germline V gene, CDR1 is GTSNPN and CDR2 is SVGIG (reference sequence). Trimming cost V 5 bases and J 2 bases, with 10 bases left between them. The DNA of the CDR3 is TGTGCCTGGGCCCCTTTGGGCAATCAGCCCCAGCATCTT. Encoded protein: CAWAPLGNQPQHL.

This clonotype was seen at least ten times. The rearrangement links TRBV2 to TRBJ2-5; the D call may be TRBD1 or TRBD2 (5 bases each). The CDR3 has 13 residues. The germline V gene has CDR1 SNHLY and CDR2 FYNNEI. With 6 bases removed from V and 2 bases from J, the gap between germline ends came to 10 bases. The CDR3 region is CASRGWGQETQYF. The DNA for the CDR3 is TGTGCCAGCAGAGGATGGGGGCAAGAGACCCAGTACTTC.

This clonotype has ten or more counts. The rearrangement uses TRBV7-9 and TRBJ2-7; a weak D match, TRBD2 (5 bases). This CDR3 contains 14 residues. Germline CDR1 is SEHNR and CDR2 is FQNEAQ (reference sequence). V was pared by 3 bases and J by 2 bases, with 11 bases between. The CDR3 DNA is TGTGCCAGCAGCTTGCATGGAGGTACCTACGAGCAGTACTTC. It specifies CASSLHGGTYEQYF.

In this sample, this clonotype turned up many times. This rearrangement joins TRBV13 to TRBJ1-4; 9 bases fit TRBD1. The germline V gene has CDR1 PRHDT and CDR2 FYEKMQ (reference sequence). CDR3 length equals 16 residues. V lost 0 bases, J lost 6 bases, and 5 bases stayed unmatched. CDR3 nucleotide sequence: TGTGCCAGCAGCTTAGGCGCGGACAGGGGCGATGAAAAACTGTTTTTT. As protein: CASSLGADRGDEKLFF. Drawing the rest from reference TRBV13 and TRBJ1-4, the complete variable domain is AAGVIQSPRHLIKEKRETATLKCYPIPRHDTVYWYQQGPGQDPQFLISFYEKMQSDKGSIPDRFSAQQFSDYHSELNMSSLELGDSALYFCASSLGADRGDEKLFFGSGTQLSVL.

This clonotype was seen more than once but under ten times. The junction differs from germline at one of its ends, possibly a read error. This rearrangement joins TRBV27 to TRBJ1-2; no reliable D call. Germline V gene data show CDR1 as MNHEY and CDR2 as SMNVEV (reference sequence). This CDR3 has 13 residues. As DNA, the CDR3 is TGTGCCAGCAGTCTATCCCCGACTTATGGCTACACCTTC. Protein sequence: CASSLSPTYGYTF.

A word on this clonotype: Its ends do not fully match the called genes, so a read error is possible. V is TRBV7-9 and J is TRBJ1-4; D is perhaps TRBD1 (6 bases). The CDR3 runs 16 residues. Germline CDR1 and CDR2: SEHNR and FQNEAQ (reference sequence). CDR3 protein: CASSPPGGLANEKLSF. DNA of the CDR3: TGTGCCAGCAGCCCCCCCGGGGGGCTAGCCAATGAAAAACTGTCTTTT. The whole variable domain, remainder taken from reference TRBV7-9 and TRBJ1-4, is DTGVSQNPRHKITKRGQNVTFRCDPISEHNRLYWYRQTLGQGPEFLTYFQNEAQLEKSRLLSDRFSAERPKGSFSTLEIQRTEQGDSAMYLCASSPPGGLANEKLSFGSGTQLSVL.

Comment on this clonotype: A much larger clone sits a single nucleotide away, making a read error possible. This rearrangement joins TRBV20-1 to TRBJ1-2, with 10 bases identical to TRBD1. This CDR3 contains 15 residues. CDR1 DFQATT and CDR2 SNEGSKA come from the germline V gene (reference sequence). For the CDR3, the DNA is TGCAGTGCTGAGTCCGGGACAGGGGCGAACTATGGCAACACCTTC. Translated, it gives CSAESGTGANYGNTF.